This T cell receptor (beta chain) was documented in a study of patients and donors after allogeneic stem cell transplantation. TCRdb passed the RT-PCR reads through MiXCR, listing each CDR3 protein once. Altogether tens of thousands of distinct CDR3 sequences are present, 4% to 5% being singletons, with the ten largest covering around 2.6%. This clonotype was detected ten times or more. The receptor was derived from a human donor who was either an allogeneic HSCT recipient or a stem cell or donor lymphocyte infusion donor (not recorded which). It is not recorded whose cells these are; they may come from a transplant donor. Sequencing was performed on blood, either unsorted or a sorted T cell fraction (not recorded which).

The CDR3 is CASSLPGGGTDTQYF. Written as DNA, the CDR3 is TGTGCCAGCAGTTTACCTGGCGGTGGCACAGATACGCAGTATTTT. This chain joins TRBV28 and TRBJ2-3; no clear D gene. The CDR3 is 15 residues long. Germline V lookup: CDR1 MDHEN, CDR2 SYDVKM. V gave up 2 bases and J gave up 1 base, with 10 bases separating them.